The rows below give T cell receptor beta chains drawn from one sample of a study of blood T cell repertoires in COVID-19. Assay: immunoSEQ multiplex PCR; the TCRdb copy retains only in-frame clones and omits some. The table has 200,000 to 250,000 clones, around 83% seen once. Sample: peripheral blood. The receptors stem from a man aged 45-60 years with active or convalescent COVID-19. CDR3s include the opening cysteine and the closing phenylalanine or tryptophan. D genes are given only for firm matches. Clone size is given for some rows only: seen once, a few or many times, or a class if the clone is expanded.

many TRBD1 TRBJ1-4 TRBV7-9 TGTGCCAGCAGCTCAGGGGACAGGGGCCCTAATGAAAAACTGTTTTTT CASSSGDRGPNEKLFF
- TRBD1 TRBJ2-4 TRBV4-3 TGCGCCAGCAGCCCAGGCGGGGGGACAGGGGGCCGAGACATTCAGTACTTC CASSPGGGTGGRDIQYF
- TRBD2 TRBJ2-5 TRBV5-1 TGCGCCCGCAGCGGGGCGTTGCTAGCGGGGGGGAGCAGAGAGACCCAGTACTTC CARSGALLAGGSRETQYF
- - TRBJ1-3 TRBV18 TGTGCCAGCTCACAACGGGACTGGCCCTCTGGAAACACCATATATTTT CASSQRDWPSGNTIYF
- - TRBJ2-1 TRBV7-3 TGTGCCAGCAGCTCCTATAGCGGATTACTCAATGAGCAGTTCTTC CASSSYSGLLNEQFF
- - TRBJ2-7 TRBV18 TGTGCCAGCTCACCACTAGCGGAAAGCTCCTACGAGCAGTACTTC CASSPLAESSYEQYF
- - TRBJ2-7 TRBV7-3 TGTGCCAGTCATAACCACGACCCGGGGGACGAGCAGTACTTC CASHNHDPGDEQYF
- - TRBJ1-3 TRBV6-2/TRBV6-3 TGTGCCAGCAGTGGCCGAGGGACAACGGGAAACACCATATATTTT CASSGRGTTGNTIYF
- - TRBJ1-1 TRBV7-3 TGTGCCAGCAGCTTGTCCACTTCGGGCACTGAAGCTTTCTTT CASSLSTSGTEAFF
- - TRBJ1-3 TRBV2 TGTGCCAGCAGTGAACGTAGCCTCTCTGGAAACACCATATATTTT CASSERSLSGNTIYF
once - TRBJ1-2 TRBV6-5 TGTGCCAGCAGTTACTCGGCAGTATATGGCTACACCTTC CASSYSAVYGYTF
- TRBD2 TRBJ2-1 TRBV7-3 TGTGCCAGCAGCTTAACGGGCAGCGGGGGGGCCCATGAGCAGTTCTTC CASSLTGSGGAHEQFF
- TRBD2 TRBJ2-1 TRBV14 TGTGCCAGCAGCCAGAAGAGGAGTAGCGGGAGTTTGAATGAGCAGTTCTTC CASSQKRSSGSLNEQFF
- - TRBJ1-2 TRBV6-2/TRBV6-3 TGTGCCAGCAGTGCTTTCAGGGCGGACTATGGCTACACCTTC CASSAFRADYGYTF
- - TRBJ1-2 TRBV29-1 TGCAGCGCTGAAGGGCCAGGCACTAACTATGGCTACACCTTC CSAEGPGTNYGYTF
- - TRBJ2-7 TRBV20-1 TGCAGTGCTAGTATACTAGCCTCCTACGAGCAGTACTTC CSASILASYEQYF
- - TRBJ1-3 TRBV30 TGTGCCTGGAGTCTAAGTGGAAACACCATATATTTT CAWSLSGNTIYF